This T cell receptor (beta chain) comes out of a study of blood T cell repertoires in COVID-19. Source study methods: Reference gene primer amplification gave nucleated cell count estimates. Method: immunoSEQ multiplex PCR; TCRdb's copy keeps in-frame clones and lacks some. V, J and clone size reflect that table, while D and trimming were determined from the DNA. Of about 54,000 clones in the sample, 87% were seen once. V lost 1 base, J lost 0 bases, and 11 bases stayed unmatched. The CDR3 is 19 amino acids. Germline loops: CDR1 LGHDT, CDR2 YNNKEL (reference sequence). The sample taken for sequencing was peripheral blood. The TCR originated in a man between 50 and 59 years old with active COVID-19. V usage is TRBV3-1 (or the pseudogene TRBV3-2) and J usage is TRBJ2-5; TRBD2 agrees at 10 bases. CDR3 loop: CASSQALAGGPLYQETQYF. CDR3 DNA: TGTGCCAGCAGCCAAGCCTTAGCGGGGGGCCCCTTGTACCAAGAGACCCAGTACTTC.